The 8 T cell receptor beta chains below come from one sample, sequenced in a study of lung T cells in sarcoidosis with Löfgren's syndrome. Each CDR3 protein gets one entry after TCRdb re-called the reads with MiXCR. The table has 60,000 to 65,000 distinct CDR3 sequences, 21% seen once; the top ten hold 2% to 2.5%. Material for sequencing was CD4+ T cells from PBMCs. Source of these receptors: a human donor with sarcoidosis (Löfgren's syndrome or another form), or a control subject (not recorded which).

This clonotype occurred many times. CDR3: CASTETGNYGYTF. The DNA for the CDR3 is TGTGCCAGCACCGAGACAGGGAACTATGGCTACACCTTC. The rearrangement uses TRBV6-1 and TRBJ1-2, with 7 bases matching TRBD1. CDR1 is MNHNS, CDR2 SASEGT, per germline. The CDR3 is made up of 13 amino acids. The V gene end was trimmed by 7 bases and the J gene end by 2 bases; junction bases not matched to a gene: 4.

This clonotype was seen at least ten times. The chain couples TRBV7-2 to TRBJ1-1; D remains ambiguous. V lost 5 bases to trimming and J lost 1 base, with 14 bases between them. This CDR3 region has 15 residues. CDR1 and CDR2 (germline): SGHTA, FQGNSA. This CDR3 reads CASSAWTMRNTEAFF. The DNA for the CDR3 is TGTGCCAGCAGCGCCTGGACCATGAGGAACACTGAAGCTTTCTTT.

Details on this clonotype: An end of the junction differs from the germline gene, which may be a read error. The V gene is TRBV18, the J gene TRBJ2-5; 8 bases fit TRBD2. Germline values: CDR1 KGHSH, CDR2 LQKENI. CDR3 length: 15 amino acids. The CDR3 nucleotides read TGTGCCAGCTCACCACCCCCCCCGCGGGGGGAGACCCATTACTTC. Its translation is CASSPPPPRGETHYF.

This clonotype was counted many times. J is TRBJ1-1 and V is TRBV6-1; weak D call: TRBD1 (6 bases). This CDR3 is 17 amino acids long. V was shortened by 7 bases and J by 4 bases, with 25 bases between the two germline ends. Germline V gene sequence: CDR1 MNHNS, CDR2 SASEGT. The CDR3 DNA follows: TGTGCCAGCACAGACTCGGGTTTGAGTGGGGGGGCCACTGAAGCTTTCTTT. It encodes CASTDSGLSGGATEAFF.

In this sample, this clonotype turned up a few times. The V gene is TRBV12-3 or TRBV12-4, the J gene TRBJ2-2, with D uncertain. The CDR3 has 15 amino acids. Trimming shortened V by 7 bases and J by 7 bases, and 19 bases separated the two germline ends. The CDR3 loop is CASMASQVSSGELFF. CDR3 coding DNA: TGTGCCAGCATGGCGAGCCAAGTGTCCAGCGGGGAGCTGTTTTTT.

This clonotype was detected many times. The chain is built from TRBV6-1 and TRBJ1-1; D is unclear. The length of the CDR3 is 11 residues. Germline V gene sequence: CDR1 MNHNS, CDR2 SASEGT. The V end lost 8 bases, the J end lost 3 bases, and 7 bases lay between the germline ends. CDR3 loop: CASGRHTEAFF. CDR3 bases: TGTGCCAGCGGAAGACACACTGAAGCTTTCTTT.

With regard to this clonotype: A read error may explain this, as a much larger clone is one base away. This chain uses TRBV7-6 with TRBJ2-1; D not resolved. The CDR3 runs 12 residues. Germline CDR1 and CDR2: SGHVS and FNYEAQ. The CDR3 DNA reads TGTGCCAGCAGCTTAATGGGAACTGAGCGGTTCTTC. It codes for CASSLMGTERFF.

The chain couples TRBV5-6 to TRBJ2-3; 8 positions match TRBD1. The germline gives CDR1 SGHDT, CDR2 YYEEEE. The CDR3 has 15 amino acids. V dropped 4 bases and J dropped 2; count of bases not matched to a gene: 6. The CDR3 DNA reads TGTGCCAGCAGCGCCGGGACAGGTTACACAGATACGCAGTATTTT. Protein: CASSAGTGYTDTQYF. Drawing the rest from reference TRBV5-6 and TRBJ2-3, the complete variable domain is DAGVTQSPTHLIKTRGQQVTLRCSPKSGHDTVSWYQQALGQGPQFIFQYYEEEERQRGNFPDRFSGHQFPNYSSELNVNALLLGDSALYLCASSAGTGYTDTQYFGPGTRLTVL.